Below, 26 T cell receptor beta chains from the same sample are listed, as sequenced in a study of cytomegalovirus exposure and HLA in healthy donors. Use of 60 Vbeta and 13 Jbeta primers characterized the PCR. Using immunoSEQ multiplex PCR, the repertoire was profiled, and TCRdb retains in-frame clones only, with some absent. The table lists roughly 180,000 clones, just under 85% of them singletons. Source material: PBMCs. Receptor source: a girl between 5 and 17 years old in good health and CMV-seropositive.

The chain couples TRBV9 to TRBJ2-1; D is possibly TRBD2 (6 bases). V dropped 0 bases and J dropped 9 bases, with 10 bases sitting between them. CDR3 length: 13 amino acids. From germline, CDR1 is SGDLS and CDR2 YYNGEE. The CDR3 bases are TGTGCCAGCAGCGTAGAGGGAGGACTTGAGCAGTTCTTC. Protein sequence: CASSVEGGLEQFF.

V is TRBV9 and J is TRBJ2-7, with unresolved D. This CDR3 is built from 15 residues. Trimming left V 0 bases short and J 0 bases short, with 10 bases between. The V gene's germline CDR1 is SGDLS and CDR2 YYNGEE. CDR3: CASSVAYSSSYEQYF. CDR3 nucleotide sequence: TGTGCCAGCAGCGTAGCCTACAGCAGCTCCTACGAGCAGTACTTC. The full variable domain, with the rest looked up from reference TRBV9 and TRBJ2-7, is DSGVTQTPKHLITATGQRVTLRCSPRSGDLSVYWYQQSLDQGLQFLIQYYNGEERAKGNILERFSAQQFPDLHSELNLSSLELGDSALYFCASSVAYSSSYEQYFGPGTRLTVT.

The V and J genes are TRBV5-6 and TRBJ2-1; 10 bases agree with TRBD2. The CDR3 sequence is 15 residues long. Germline V gene lookup returns CDR1 SGHDT and CDR2 YYEEEE. The junction had 9 bases not matched to a gene; V was cut back by 4 bases and J by 8 bases. CDR3 DNA: TGTGCCAGCAGCCTGCCTAGCGGGGGAAGGTATGAGCAGTTCTTC. Its translation is CASSLPSGGRYEQFF. Drawing the rest from reference TRBV5-6 and TRBJ2-1, the complete variable domain is DAGVTQSPTHLIKTRGQQVTLRCSPKSGHDTVSWYQQALGQGPQFIFQYYEEEERQRGNFPDRFSGHQFPNYSSELNVNALLLGDSALYLCASSLPSGGRYEQFFGPGTRLTVL.

The genes are TRBV9 and TRBJ1-1, with D tentatively TRBD1 (5 bases). The germline CDR1 and CDR2 sequences are SGDLS and YYNGEE. This CDR3 is built from 14 residues. V shed 2 bases and J shed 4 bases, with 12 bases lying between them. The CDR3: CASSVGGAATEAFF. CDR3 bases: TGTGCCAGCAGCGTGGGAGGGGCGGCCACTGAAGCTTTCTTT.

The chain employs TRBV10-1 and TRBJ2-1; TRBD2 matches at 8 bases. The CDR3 is made up of 14 amino acids. The V segment lost 5 bases and the J segment 5 bases; nucleotides outside the gene matches: 5. Germline V gene lookup returns CDR1 WNHNN and CDR2 SYGVQD (reference sequence). This CDR3 reads CASSNAGGDNEQFF. DNA for the CDR3: TGCGCCAGCAGTAACGCGGGGGGAGACAATGAGCAGTTCTTC.

The chain joins TRBV6-1 to TRBJ2-5; 8 bases match TRBD2. Germline V lookup: CDR1 MNHNS, CDR2 SASEGT. The CDR3 spans 14 residues. The junction had 6 bases not matched to a gene; V was cut back by 7 bases and J by 2 bases. The CDR3 nucleotides read TGTGCCAGCACTCGGGGGGGATCGCAAGAGACCCAGTACTTC. Amino acid sequence: CASTRGGSQETQYF.

The rearrangement links TRBV6-6 to TRBJ1-1; D perhaps matches TRBD1 (6 bases). This CDR3 contains 12 residues. V lost 5 bases and J 9 bases, leaving 13 bases between the germline ends. Per germline, CDR1 MNHNY and CDR2 SVGAGI (reference sequence). Here the CDR3 reads CASSHNREQAFF. The CDR3 DNA reads TGTGCCAGCAGTCACAACAGGGAACAAGCTTTCTTT.

The V call is TRBV6-5, the J call TRBJ1-1, with 7 bases matching TRBD1. Germline lookup yields CDR1 MNHEY and CDR2 SVGAGI. V was clipped by 7 bases and J by 5 bases; unmatched bases: 7. The CDR3 spans 13 residues. This CDR3 is CASIKTGRTEAFF. CDR3 sequence (DNA): TGTGCCAGCATTAAGACAGGGCGGACTGAAGCTTTCTTT.

The chain is built from TRBV7-9 and TRBJ2-3, with TRBD2 matching 11 bases. This CDR3 region has 16 residues. The germline V gene encodes CDR1 SEHNR and CDR2 FQNEAQ (reference sequence). Trimming cost V 6 bases and J 6 bases; bases outside gene matches: 11. CDR3 protein: CASRGTSGPGVDTQYF. DNA for the CDR3: TGTGCCAGCAGGGGGACTAGCGGTCCGGGGGTTGATACGCAGTATTTT. Filled out from reference TRBV7-9 and TRBJ2-3, the complete variable domain reads DTGVSQNPRHKITKRGQNVTFRCDPISEHNRLYWYRQTLGQGPEFLTYFQNEAQLEKSRLLSDRFSAERPKGSFSTLEIQRTEQGDSAMYLCASRGTSGPGVDTQYFGPGTRLTVL.

The J gene is TRBJ1-1, the V gene TRBV29-1, with TRBD1 matching over 12 bases. CDR3 length: 13 amino acids. Germline CDR1 and CDR2: SQVTM and ANQGSEA. CDR3: CGGGQGANTEAFF. The DNA of the CDR3 is TGCGGGGGGGGACAGGGGGCAAACACTGAAGCTTTCTTT.

The V call is TRBV6-5, the J call TRBJ1-6; a possible D gene is TRBD1 (6 bases). This CDR3 is built from 15 residues. Trimming took off 6 bases at V and 7 bases at J, with 16 bases between the two ends. Germline V gene data show CDR1 as MNHEY and CDR2 as SVGAGI. CDR3 nucleotides: TGTGCCAGCAGGCTGGACAGAGACGCCAATTCACCCCTCCACTTT. This encodes CASRLDRDANSPLHF.

This clone was picked up one time. V gene TRBV5-1 combines with J gene TRBJ1-3; D might be TRBD1 (6 bases). The CDR3 runs 16 residues. V was cut by 4 bases and J by 2 bases, with 16 bases left in between. Germline-derived CDR1 and CDR2 are SGHRS and YFSETQ. Written as DNA, the CDR3 is TGCGCCAGCAGCCCTACGACAGGCCAGACTGGAAACACCATATATTTT. This translates into CASSPTTGQTGNTIYF. The full variable domain, completed using reference TRBV5-1 and TRBJ1-3, is KAGVTQTPRYLIKTRGQQVTLSCSPISGHRSVSWYQQTPGQGLQFLFEYFSETQRNKGNFPGRFSGRQFSNSRSEMNVSTLELGDSALYLCASSPTTGQTGNTIYFGEGSWLTVV.

This clone has only a few counts. V gene TRBV2 combines with J gene TRBJ1-6, with 8 bases fitting TRBD1. The V segment lost 2 bases and the J segment 11 bases; nucleotides outside the gene matches: 8. This CDR3 has 15 residues. Germline V lookup: CDR1 SNHLY, CDR2 FYNNEI. Here the CDR3 DNA reads TGTGCCAGCAGTGAACCAGGGGGCGGTCGGGCACCCCTCCACTTT. Translated, it gives CASSEPGGGRAPLHF.

The chain has TRBV10-3 and TRBJ2-1; TRBD2 might be the D (7 bases). The CDR3 totals 15 residues. Trimming shortened V by 3 bases and J by 7 bases, and 16 bases separated the two germline ends. Germline CDR1 reads ENHRY; CDR2 reads SYGVKD. The CDR3: CAISETGGSENEQFF. The CDR3 bases are TGTGCCATCAGTGAAACGGGGGGCTCAGAGAATGAGCAGTTCTTC.

The chain carries TRBV20-1 and TRBJ1-1; D is possibly TRBD1 (5 bases). Deletions cut 6 bases from V and 4 bases from J, with 6 bases between. The CDR3 has 10 amino acids. Looked up from germline, CDR1 is DFQATT and CDR2 is SNEGSKA (reference sequence). The CDR3 protein is CSAGGTEAFF. DNA of the CDR3: TGCAGTGCCGGGGGCACTGAAGCTTTCTTT.

The chain joins TRBV9 to TRBJ2-7, with 9 bases identical to TRBD1. Germline CDR1 reads SGDLS; CDR2 reads YYNGEE. The CDR3 contains 14 residues. Unmatched junction bases numbered 6, after V lost 4 bases and J lost 4 bases. The CDR3 bases are TGTGCCAGCAGCCCAGGACAGGGGCTGTACGAGCAGTACTTC. Amino acid sequence: CASSPGQGLYEQYF.

This clone was picked up one time. The V gene is TRBV2, the J gene TRBJ1-1, with D perhaps TRBD1 (5 bases). The CDR3 loop spans 15 amino acids. Germline CDR1 is SNHLY and CDR2 is FYNNEI. V lost 7 bases and J 1 base, leaving 16 bases between the germline ends. CDR3 residues: CASIYRGAPNTEAFF. CDR3 bases: TGTGCCAGCATCTATCGCGGGGCTCCGAACACTGAAGCTTTCTTT.

The chain recombines TRBV29-1 with TRBJ1-2, with TRBD1 matching over 9 bases. V lost 4 bases to trimming and J lost 8 bases; unmatched junction nucleotides: 11. This CDR3 contains 14 residues. The germline gives CDR1 SQVTM, CDR2 ANQGSEA. The CDR3 sequence: CSVGRDRARIGYTF. The CDR3 bases are TGCAGCGTTGGACGGGACAGGGCCCGAATAGGCTACACCTTC.

This chain links TRBV14 with TRBJ2-7, with D perhaps TRBD1 (6 bases). Germline V gene lookup returns CDR1 SGHDN and CDR2 FVKESK. This CDR3 spans 14 amino acids. Trimming cost V 3 bases and J 3 bases, with 12 bases left between them. CDR3: CASSHWQGFYEQYF. The CDR3 DNA is TGTGCCAGCAGCCATTGGCAGGGGTTCTACGAGCAGTACTTC.

V usage is TRBV25-1 and J usage is TRBJ2-1, with D maybe TRBD2 (5 bases). The CDR3 is 17 amino acids. Germline CDR1 is MGHDK and CDR2 is SYGVNS. The V and J ends lost 3 bases and 0 bases respectively, with 15 bases between them. The DNA for the CDR3 is TGTGCCAGCAGTGATGGTGTCGGGGTGGCCTCCTACAATGAGCAGTTCTTC. It translates to CASSDGVGVASYNEQFF.

The genes are TRBV27 and TRBJ2-1; D remains ambiguous. This CDR3 has 14 residues. In germline, CDR1 is MNHEY, CDR2 SMNVEV (reference sequence). The V gene lost 4 bases and the J gene lost 0 bases, with 7 bases spanning the gap. This CDR3 is CASSYPGSYNEQFF. CDR3 DNA: TGTGCCAGCAGTTACCCCGGCTCCTACAATGAGCAGTTCTTC.

The J gene is TRBJ1-1, the V gene TRBV14, with D tentatively TRBD1 (6 bases). V was pared by 4 bases and J by 1 base, with 10 bases between. CDR1 is SGHDN and CDR2 is FVKESK in the germline V gene. The CDR3 is made up of 14 amino acids. The CDR3 protein is CASSRQAGNTEAFF. Written as DNA, the CDR3 is TGTGCCAGCAGCCGACAGGCGGGGAACACTGAAGCTTTCTTT.

This chain connects TRBV5-6 to TRBJ2-1, with a tentative D call TRBD1 (6 bases). Between the trimmed V and J ends, which lost 4 bases and 15 bases, there was a span of 26 bases. From germline, CDR1 is SGHDT and CDR2 YYEEEE. The CDR3 loop spans 15 amino acids. The CDR3 is CASSAGASSTGPMFF. The CDR3 DNA follows: TGTGCCAGCAGCGCTGGGGCCTCCTCGACAGGCCCTATGTTCTTC. Complete variable domain (other parts from reference TRBV5-6 and TRBJ2-1): DAGVTQSPTHLIKTRGQQVTLRCSPKSGHDTVSWYQQALGQGPQFIFQYYEEEERQRGNFPDRFSGHQFPNYSSELNVNALLLGDSALYLCASSAGASSTGPMFFGPGTRLTVL.

The genes are TRBV30 and TRBJ2-1; 8 bases agree with TRBD1. The CDR3 is 18 amino acids. The J segment lost 0 bases and the V segment lost 2 bases, leaving 12 bases of the junction unmatched. Germline values: CDR1 GTSNPN, CDR2 SVGIG (reference sequence). CDR3 loop: CAWSNDRGIGVSYNEQFF. For the CDR3, the DNA is TGTGCCTGGAGTAATGACAGGGGAATTGGAGTCTCCTACAATGAGCAGTTCTTC.

The chain employs TRBV9 and TRBJ2-7; D remains ambiguous. The V gene's germline CDR1 is SGDLS and CDR2 YYNGEE. V lost 1 base to trimming and J lost 1 base, with 9 bases between them. The CDR3 contains 14 residues. The CDR3 sequence is CASSVRGESYEQYF. CDR3 coding DNA: TGTGCCAGCAGCGTAAGAGGAGAATCCTACGAGCAGTACTTC.

The J gene is TRBJ1-4, the V gene TRBV2; D is undetermined. CDR1 SNHLY and CDR2 FYNNEI come from the germline V gene. V lost 7 bases, J lost 4 bases, and 10 bases lay in between. The CDR3 has 13 residues. CDR3: CASTYGSNEKLFF. The DNA for the CDR3 is TGTGCCAGCACCTACGGTAGTAATGAAAAACTGTTTTTT.